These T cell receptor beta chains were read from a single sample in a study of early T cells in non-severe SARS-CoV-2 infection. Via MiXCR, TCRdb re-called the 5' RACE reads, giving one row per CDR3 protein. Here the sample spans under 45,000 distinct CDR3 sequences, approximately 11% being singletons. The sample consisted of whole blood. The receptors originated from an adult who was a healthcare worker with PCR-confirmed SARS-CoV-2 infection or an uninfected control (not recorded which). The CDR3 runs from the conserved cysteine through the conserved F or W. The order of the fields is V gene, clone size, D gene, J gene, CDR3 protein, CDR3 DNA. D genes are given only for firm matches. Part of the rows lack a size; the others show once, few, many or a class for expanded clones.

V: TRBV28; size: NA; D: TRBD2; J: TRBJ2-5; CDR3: CASLLAGEETQYF; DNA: TGTGCCAGCCTGCTAGCGGGGGAGGAGACCCAGTACTTC
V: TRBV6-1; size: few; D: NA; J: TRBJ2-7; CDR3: CASTAWNEQYF; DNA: TGTGCCAGCACGGCTTGGAACGAGCAGTACTTC
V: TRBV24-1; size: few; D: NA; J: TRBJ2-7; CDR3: CATSDPAGPYEQYF; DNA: TGTGCCACCAGTGATCCCGCTGGCCCCTACGAGCAGTACTTC
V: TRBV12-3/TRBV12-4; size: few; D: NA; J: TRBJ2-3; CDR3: CASSWGADTDTQYF; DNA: TGTGCCAGCAGTTGGGGCGCAGACACAGATACGCAGTATTTT
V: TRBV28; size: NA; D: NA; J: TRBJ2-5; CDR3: CASSLGLTQYF; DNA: TGTGCCAGCAGTTTAGGTTTAACCCAGTACTTC
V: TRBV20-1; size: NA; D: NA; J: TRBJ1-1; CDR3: CSARTGRNTEAFF; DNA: TGCAGTGCTAGAACAGGGAGGAACACTGAAGCTTTCTTT
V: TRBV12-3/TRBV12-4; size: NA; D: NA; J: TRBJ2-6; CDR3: CASTKRRVSGANVLTF; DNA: TGTGCCAGCACCAAACGCAGGGTTTCCGGGGCCAACGTCCTGACTTTC
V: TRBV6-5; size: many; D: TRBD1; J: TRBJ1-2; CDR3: CASAKLDRGLFGYTF; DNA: TGTGCCAGTGCAAAGCTGGACAGGGGGCTTTTTGGCTACACCTTC
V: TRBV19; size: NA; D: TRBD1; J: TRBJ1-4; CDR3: CASGGTGYQEKLFF; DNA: TGTGCCAGTGGAGGGACAGGGTATCAGGAAAAACTGTTTTTT
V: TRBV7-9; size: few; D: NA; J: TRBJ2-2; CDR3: CASSLNPTGELFF; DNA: TGTGCCAGCAGCCTAAACCCCACCGGGGAGCTGTTTTTT
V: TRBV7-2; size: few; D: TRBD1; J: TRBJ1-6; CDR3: CASSARQGAYNSPLHF; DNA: TGTGCCAGCAGCGCGAGACAGGGGGCTTATAATTCACCCCTCCACTTT
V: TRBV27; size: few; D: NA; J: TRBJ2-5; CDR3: CASSFRTDLIQETQYF; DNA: TGTGCCAGCAGTTTTAGGACCGACCTCATCCAAGAGACCCAGTACTTC
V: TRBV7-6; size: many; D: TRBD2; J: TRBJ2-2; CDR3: CASSPLLAVESRELFF; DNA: TGTGCCAGCAGCCCTTTACTAGCGGTGGAGTCCCGGGAGCTGTTTTTT
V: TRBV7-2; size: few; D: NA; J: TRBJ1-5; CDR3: CASSPNRDNQPQHF; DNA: TGTGCCAGCAGTCCAAATAGGGACAATCAGCCCCAGCATTTT
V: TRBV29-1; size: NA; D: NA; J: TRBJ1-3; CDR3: CSVGGSRAGNTIYF; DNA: TGCAGCGTTGGGGGGTCCCGGGCTGGAAACACCATATATTTT
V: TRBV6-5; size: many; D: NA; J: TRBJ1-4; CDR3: CASSTNPTTNEKLFF; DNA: TGTGCCAGCTCGACTAACCCCACAACTAATGAAAAACTGTTTTTT
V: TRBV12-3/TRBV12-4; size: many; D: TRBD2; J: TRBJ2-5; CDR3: CASTGLAGEGTQYF; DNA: TGTGCCAGCACCGGACTAGCGGGGGAAGGGACCCAGTACTTC
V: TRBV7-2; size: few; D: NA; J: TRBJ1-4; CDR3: CASSLTLNEKLFF; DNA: TGTGCCAGCAGCTTAACCCTCAATGAAAAACTGTTTTTT
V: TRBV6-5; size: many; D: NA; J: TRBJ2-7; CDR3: CASSSPGPVYEQYF; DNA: TGTGCCAGCAGTTCCCCGGGACCGGTCTACGAGCAGTACTTC
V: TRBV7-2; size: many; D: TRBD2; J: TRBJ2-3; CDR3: CASSYRTGTTTDTQYF; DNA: TGTGCCAGCAGTTACCGCACCGGGACTACCACAGATACGCAGTATTTT
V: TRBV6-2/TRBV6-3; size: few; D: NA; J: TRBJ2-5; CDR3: CASSPPPQGWGQETQYF; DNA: TGTGCCAGCAGTCCGCCCCCCCAGGGCTGGGGTCAAGAGACCCAGTACTTC
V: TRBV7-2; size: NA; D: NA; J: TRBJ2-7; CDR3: CASSLDFRDQYEQYF; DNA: TGTGCCAGCAGCCTAGATTTCCGGGATCAATACGAGCAGTACTTC
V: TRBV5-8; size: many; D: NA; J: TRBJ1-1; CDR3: CASGVNTEAFF; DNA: TGTGCCAGCGGGGTGAACACTGAAGCTTTCTTT
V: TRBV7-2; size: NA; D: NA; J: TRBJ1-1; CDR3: CASSLRFNSEVFF; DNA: TGTGCCAGCAGCTTAAGATTTAACTCTGAAGTTTTCTTT
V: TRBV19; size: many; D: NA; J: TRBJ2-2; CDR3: CASRGSVGGGELFF; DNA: TGTGCCAGTAGAGGATCAGTGGGGGGCGGGGAGCTGTTTTTT